Reported below is one T cell receptor beta chain. Original processing methods: Amplification with reference gene primers provided the estimates of nucleated cell counts. Assay: immunoSEQ multiplex PCR; the TCRdb copy retains only in-frame clones and omits some. V and J calls and clone size are copied from that table; D and trimming were computed from the DNA. The sample includes about 90,000 clones, 80% to 90% of them seen just once. This sample was included in a study of blood T cell repertoires in COVID-19. Turning to the study itself: The United States, Italy and Spain provided the acute and convalescent COVID-19 samples. PBMCs, B-cell-depleted T cells, or T cells were the source of the cDNA or gDNA that made up the material.

The CDR3 has 16 residues. V dropped 2 bases and J dropped 5; count of bases not matched to a gene: 12. The germline CDR1 and CDR2 sequences are SGHDN and FVKESK. This TCR was recovered from a human donor in a cohort sampled during active COVID-19. The sequenced sample consisted of peripheral blood. The J gene is TRBJ2-7, the V gene TRBV14; 7 nucleotides align to TRBD1. The CDR3 DNA is TGTGCCAGCAGCCAACTCCAAGACAGGGCAGGCAACGAGCAGTACTTC. It specifies CASSQLQDRAGNEQYF.